These 5 T cell receptor beta chains originate from one sample sequenced in a study of type 1 regulatory T cells (dated by TCRdb to about 2021). The sequencer was an Illumina MiSeq. TCRdb redid the processing of the public reads, applying fastp at Q25 and MiXCR, and retained in-frame beta chains. One record per CDR3 amino acid sequence lists the most common genes and DNA. The sample table lists 40,000 to 50,000 distinct CDR3 sequences, 12% of them with a count of one. The ten top clones hold 6.5% to 9% of the sample. Their recognized antigens are unknown. Sequenced material: cultured non-Tr1 T cells, either the whole culture or a sorted T cell fraction (not recorded which). Interpreted using the paper, the cell subset or site label stands for: non-Tr1 population from the T-allo10 product. These receptors were obtained from a human donor in good health.

This sequence joins TRBV7-9 and TRBJ2-3; D unresolved. The CDR3 totals 11 residues. Germline CDR1 and CDR2: SEHNR and FQNEAQ (reference sequence). V gave up 3 bases and J gave up 8 bases, with 6 bases separating them. The CDR3 is CASSFSGTQYF. The CDR3 DNA follows: TGTGCCAGCAGCTTTTCTGGTACGCAGTATTTT. Full variable domain (missing parts from reference TRBV7-9 and TRBJ2-3): DTGVSQNPRHKITKRGQNVTFRCDPISEHNRLYWYRQTLGQGPEFLTYFQNEAQLEKSRLLSDRFSAERPKGSFSTLEIQRTEQGDSAMYLCASSFSGTQYFGPGTRLTVL.

This clonotype was counted a few times. This chain joins TRBV5-1 and TRBJ2-5, with D unclear. The CDR3 consists of 15 residues. V lost 2 bases and J 2 bases, leaving 13 bases between the germline ends. Germline assignment: CDR1 SGHRS and CDR2 YFSETQ. Written as DNA, the CDR3 is TGCGCCAGCAGCTTTCAAGCACCGGAACAAGAGACCCAGTACTTC. Translating gives CASSFQAPEQETQYF.

This clonotype was detected ten times or more. A much larger clone differs from this one at a single base, so this may be a read error. The chain carries TRBV7-3 and TRBJ2-1, with 9 bases that match TRBD2. CDR3 length: 14 amino acids. Germline CDR1 and CDR2: SGHTA and FQGTGA. V lost 0 bases to trimming and J lost 6 bases; unmatched junction nucleotides: 0. CDR3 sequence: CASSLTSGSNEQFF. CDR3 sequence (DNA): TGTGCCAGCAGCTTAACTAGCGGGAGCAATGAGCAGTTCTTC.

The rearrangement links TRBV2 to TRBJ2-2; possible D gene TRBD2, 5 bases. Germline lookup yields CDR1 SNHLY and CDR2 FYNNEI. The length of the CDR3 is 16 residues. V was pared by 4 bases and J by 2 bases, with 14 bases between. The CDR3 is CASSAPTGINTGELFF. DNA of the CDR3: TGTGCCAGCAGTGCCCCGACGGGGATCAACACCGGGGAGCTGTTTTTT.

This clonotype has a handful of counts. The rearrangement uses TRBV5-1 and TRBJ2-5; no clear D. This CDR3 has 14 amino acids. V lost 6 bases and J lost 4, with 16 bases in between. Germline V CDR1 and CDR2: SGHRS, YFSETQ. The CDR3: CASTLGRMRETQYF. The CDR3 DNA reads TGCGCCAGCACTCTGGGCAGGATGAGAGAGACCCAGTACTTC. Full variable domain (rest looked up from reference TRBV5-1 and TRBJ2-5): KAGVTQTPRYLIKTRGQQVTLSCSPISGHRSVSWYQQTPGQGLQFLFEYFSETQRNKGNFPGRFSGRQFSNSRSEMNVSTLELGDSALYLCASTLGRMRETQYFGPGTRLLVL.